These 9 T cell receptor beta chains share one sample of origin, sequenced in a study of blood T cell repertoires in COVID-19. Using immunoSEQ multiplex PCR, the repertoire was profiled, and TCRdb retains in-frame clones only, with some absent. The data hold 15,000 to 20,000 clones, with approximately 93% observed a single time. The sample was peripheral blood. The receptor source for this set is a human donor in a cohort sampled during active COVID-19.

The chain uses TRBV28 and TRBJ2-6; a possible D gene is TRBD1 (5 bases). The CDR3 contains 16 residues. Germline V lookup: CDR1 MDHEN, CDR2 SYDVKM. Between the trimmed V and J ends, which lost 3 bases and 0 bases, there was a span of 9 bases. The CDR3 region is CASSFRVFSGANVLTF. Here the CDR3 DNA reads TGTGCCAGCAGTTTCAGGGTTTTCTCTGGGGCCAACGTCCTGACTTTC.

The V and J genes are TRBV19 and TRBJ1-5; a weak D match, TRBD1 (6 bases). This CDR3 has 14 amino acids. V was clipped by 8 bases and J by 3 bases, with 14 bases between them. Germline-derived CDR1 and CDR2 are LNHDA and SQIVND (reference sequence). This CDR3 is CASDPPGDNQPQHF. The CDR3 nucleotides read TGTGCCAGTGATCCCCCAGGGGACAATCAGCCCCAGCATTTT.

The CDR3 nucleotides read TGTGCCTGGAGTCTCAGTCCCGGACTCCAGCAGTTCTTC. Translating gives CAWSLSPGLQQFF. The chain joins TRBV30 to TRBJ2-1; D is perhaps TRBD2 (5 bases). V was shortened by 2 bases and J by 11 bases, with 16 bases between the two germline ends. Germline CDR1 is GTSNPN and CDR2 is SVGIG (reference sequence). CDR3 length: 13 amino acids.

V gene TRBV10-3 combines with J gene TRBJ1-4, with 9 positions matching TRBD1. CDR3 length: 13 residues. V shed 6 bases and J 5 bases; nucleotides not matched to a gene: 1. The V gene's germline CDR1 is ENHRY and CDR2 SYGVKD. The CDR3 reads CAIRGQGNEKLFF. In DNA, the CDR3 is TGTGCCATCAGGGGACAGGGAAATGAAAAACTGTTTTTT.

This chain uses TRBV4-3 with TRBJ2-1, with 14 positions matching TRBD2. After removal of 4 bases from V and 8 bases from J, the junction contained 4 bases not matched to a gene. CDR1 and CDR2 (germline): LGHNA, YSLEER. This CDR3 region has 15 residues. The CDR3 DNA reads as TGCGCCAGCAGCCCGCGACTAGCGGGAGGGCATGAGCAGTTCTTC. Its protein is CASSPRLAGGHEQFF.

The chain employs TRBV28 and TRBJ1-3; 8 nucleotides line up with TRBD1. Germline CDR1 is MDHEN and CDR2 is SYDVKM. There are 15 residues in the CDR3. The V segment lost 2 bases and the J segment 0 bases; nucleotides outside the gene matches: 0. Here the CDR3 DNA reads TGTGCCAGCAGTTTAGGACAGGGCTCTGGAAACACCATATATTTT. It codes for CASSLGQGSGNTIYF.

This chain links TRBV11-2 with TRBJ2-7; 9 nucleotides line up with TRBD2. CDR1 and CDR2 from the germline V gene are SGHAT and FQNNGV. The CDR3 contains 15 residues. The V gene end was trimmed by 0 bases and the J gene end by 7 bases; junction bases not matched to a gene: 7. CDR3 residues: CASSLERGGLGEQYF. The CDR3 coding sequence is TGTGCCAGCAGCTTAGAGCGGGGGGGCCTAGGGGAGCAGTACTTC.

In DNA form, the CDR3 reads TGTGCCAGCAGCTTATCGGGTGTCTACGAGCAGTACTTC. Residues: CASSLSGVYEQYF. The chain combines TRBV11-2 with TRBJ2-7; D ambiguous. Per germline, CDR1 SGHAT and CDR2 FQNNGV. Deletions cut 2 bases from V and 3 bases from J, with 8 bases between. The CDR3 spans 13 residues.

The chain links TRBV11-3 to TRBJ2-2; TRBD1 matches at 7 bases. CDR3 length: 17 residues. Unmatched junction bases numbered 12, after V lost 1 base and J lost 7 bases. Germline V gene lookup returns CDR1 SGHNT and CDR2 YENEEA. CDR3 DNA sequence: TGTGCCAGCAGCTTAGGTTTGGGAACAGGGGTCAGCGGGGAGCTGTTTTTT. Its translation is CASSLGLGTGVSGELFF.